Described below is a single T cell receptor (beta chain) sequence and its context. V gave up 3 bases and J gave up 2 bases, with 11 bases separating them. The V gene's germline CDR1 is GTSNPN and CDR2 SVGIG (reference sequence). The CDR3 is 14 residues long. The treatment denotes: oral pan-JAK inhibitor, 5-10 mg twice daily. The authors sorted CD4+ and CD8+ T cells from PBMCs. This specimen belongs to a study of CD8+ T cells in alopecia areata. RNA was extracted and reverse transcribed into cDNA as the sequencing template. Sequenced by immunoSEQ multiplex PCR; TCRdb stores in-frame clones only, minus some. The sample shows approximately 200,000 clones, around two fifths of them seen only once.

The V gene is TRBV30, the J gene TRBJ2-1; D ambiguous. The specimen was CD4+ T cells sorted from blood, collected between weeks 36 and 40, from a patient treated with tofacitinib. This receptor was obtained from a human donor with alopecia areata. The CDR3 region is CAWSARPAYNEQFF. DNA for the CDR3: TGTGCCTGGAGCGCTCGTCCTGCCTACAATGAGCAGTTCTTC.